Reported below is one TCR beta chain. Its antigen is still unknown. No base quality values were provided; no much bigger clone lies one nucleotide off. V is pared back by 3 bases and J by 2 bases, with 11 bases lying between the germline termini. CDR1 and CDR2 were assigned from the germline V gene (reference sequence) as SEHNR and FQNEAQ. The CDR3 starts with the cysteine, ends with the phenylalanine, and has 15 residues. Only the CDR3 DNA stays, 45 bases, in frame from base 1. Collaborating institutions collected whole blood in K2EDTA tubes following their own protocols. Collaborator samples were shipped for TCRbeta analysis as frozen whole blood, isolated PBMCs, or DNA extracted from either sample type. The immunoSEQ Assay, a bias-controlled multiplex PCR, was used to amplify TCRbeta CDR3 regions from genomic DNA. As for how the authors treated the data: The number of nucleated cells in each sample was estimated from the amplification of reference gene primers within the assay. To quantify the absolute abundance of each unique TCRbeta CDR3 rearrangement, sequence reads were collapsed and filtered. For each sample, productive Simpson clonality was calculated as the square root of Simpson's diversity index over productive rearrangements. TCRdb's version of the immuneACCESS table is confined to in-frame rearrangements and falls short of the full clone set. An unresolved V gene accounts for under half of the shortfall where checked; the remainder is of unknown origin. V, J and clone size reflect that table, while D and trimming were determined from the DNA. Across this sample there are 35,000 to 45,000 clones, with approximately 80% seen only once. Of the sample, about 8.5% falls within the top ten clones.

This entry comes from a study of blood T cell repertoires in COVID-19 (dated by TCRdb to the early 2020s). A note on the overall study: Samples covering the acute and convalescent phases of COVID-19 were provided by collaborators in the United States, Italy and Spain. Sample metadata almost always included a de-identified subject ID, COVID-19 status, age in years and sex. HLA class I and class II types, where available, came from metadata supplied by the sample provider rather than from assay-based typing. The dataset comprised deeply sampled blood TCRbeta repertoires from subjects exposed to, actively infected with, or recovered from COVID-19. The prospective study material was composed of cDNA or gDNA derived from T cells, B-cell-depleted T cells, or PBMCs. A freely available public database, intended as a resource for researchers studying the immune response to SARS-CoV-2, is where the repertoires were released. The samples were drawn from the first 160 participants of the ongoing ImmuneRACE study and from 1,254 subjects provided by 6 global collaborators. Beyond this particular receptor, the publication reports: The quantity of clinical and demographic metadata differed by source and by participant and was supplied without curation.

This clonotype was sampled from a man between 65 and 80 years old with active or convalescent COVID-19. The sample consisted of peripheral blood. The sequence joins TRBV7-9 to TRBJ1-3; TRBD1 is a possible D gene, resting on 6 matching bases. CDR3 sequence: CASSLWTAAGNTIYF. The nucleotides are TGTGCCAGCAGCTTGTGGACAGCCGCTGGAAACACCATATATTTT.